This TCR beta chain was profiled in a study of CD8+ T cells in alopecia areata. The authors extracted RNA and reverse transcribed it into cDNA as the sequencing template. Measured with immunoSEQ multiplex PCR; TCRdb has only the in-frame clones, and not every one. The sample yields 200,000 to 250,000 clones, around three fifths seen once. This clone was observed a few times. The antigen is not known. Regarding the study as a whole: Affected scalp, especially in alopecia totalis/universalis, had a higher clonality than normal scalp did. Sharing of TCRs across patients appeared less clear than in mice, possibly for HLA-related reasons.

Per the germline V gene, CDR1 is ENHRY and CDR2 is SYGVKD. The CDR3 sequence is 13 residues long. Trimming took 6 bases from V and 6 from J, leaving 14 bases between them. Treatment here: oral pan-JAK inhibitor, 5-10 mg twice daily. V and J are TRBV10-3 and TRBJ1-2, with D possibly TRBD1 on 5 matching bases. The specimen was CD4+ T cells sorted from blood, collected at week 4, from a patient treated with tofacitinib. This TCR was recovered from a human donor with alopecia areata. Written as DNA, the CDR3 is TGTGCCATCAGCATTTTAGGGACCGATGGCTACACCTTC. Translating gives CAISILGTDGYTF.